The 32 T cell receptor beta chains in this list originate from one sample, sequenced in a study of OX40 agonist ivuxolimab in advanced cancers. TCRdb's table, derived via immunoSEQ multiplex PCR, lists solely in-frame clones and lacks some. In the table there are about 130,000 clones, just under 95% of which are singletons. The sample here was CD4+ or CD8+ T cells sorted from blood, taken in a trial of the OX40 agonist ivuxolimab. The receptors here all came from an adult with an advanced solid tumor such as melanoma, head and neck, liver or kidney cancer.

The chain links TRBV5-1 to TRBJ2-1, with D possibly being TRBD2 (6 bases). V was trimmed by 0 bases and J by 0 bases, leaving 16 bases between them. The CDR3 has 18 residues. Germline-derived CDR1 and CDR2 are SGHRS and YFSETQ. The chain's CDR3 is CASSLAPWGSGSYNEQFF. The DNA of the CDR3 is TGCGCCAGCAGCTTGGCTCCGTGGGGTAGCGGCTCCTACAATGAGCAGTTCTTC.

V gene TRBV28 combines with J gene TRBJ1-2; D not certain. Per the germline V gene, CDR1 is MDHEN and CDR2 is SYDVKM. This CDR3 contains 15 residues. V was pared by 3 bases and J by 2 bases, with 13 bases between. The DNA of the CDR3 is TGTGCCAGCAGTTTTTCCCTCCCTCCCAACTATGGCTACACCTTC. Its translation is CASSFSLPPNYGYTF.

The rearrangement links TRBV28 to TRBJ1-4; no clear D. The V end lost 1 base, the J end lost 2 bases, and 5 bases lay between the germline ends. Germline V gives CDR1 MDHEN, CDR2 SYDVKM. The CDR3 has 14 amino acids. The CDR3 loop is CASSLYVTNEKLFF. As DNA, the CDR3 is TGTGCCAGCAGTTTATATGTCACTAATGAAAAACTGTTTTTT.

On this clone: Other DNA sequences in this specimen translate into the identical CDR3. The V and J genes are TRBV25-1 and TRBJ1-1; D remains unclear. The CDR3 spans 11 residues. The ends were cut back, 7 bases at V and 1 base at J, with 4 bases in the middle. Germline V gives CDR1 MGHDK, CDR2 SYGVNS. CDR3 coding DNA: TGTGCCAGCATACGGAACACTGAAGCTTTCTTT. Translated: CASIRNTEAFF.

This chain uses TRBV5-1 with TRBJ2-7; TRBD1 aligns across 7 bases. The CDR3 is 15 amino acids. Germline V gene sequence: CDR1 SGHRS, CDR2 YFSETQ. J gave up 3 bases and V 0 bases, and 6 bases lay outside the gene matches. The DNA for the CDR3 is TGCGCCAGCAGCTTGGAAGGGACAGAGGACTACGAGCAGTACTTC. Protein sequence: CASSLEGTEDYEQYF.

This chain connects TRBV12-5 to TRBJ1-5; TRBD1 is a possible D gene (6 bases). This CDR3 spans 16 amino acids. Germline loops: CDR1 LGHNT, CDR2 FRNRAP. The V end lost 2 bases, the J end lost 6 bases, and 17 bases lay between the germline ends. CDR3 DNA: TGTGCTAGTGGTTTGACACCCACAGGGAAAGGTCAGCCCCAGCATTTT. Translated: CASGLTPTGKGQPQHF.

This chain connects TRBV19 to TRBJ2-5; TRBD1 matches at 8 bases. J gave up 1 base and V 3 bases, and 1 base lay outside the gene matches. This CDR3 has 14 residues. The germline gives CDR1 LNHDA, CDR2 SQIVND (reference sequence). The CDR3 bases are TGTGCCAGTAGTATCACAGGGGGCCAAGAGACCCAGTACTTC. Translation: CASSITGGQETQYF.

This clone has only one observation. V gene TRBV6-5 combines with J gene TRBJ2-2; D not certain. Trimming took 5 bases from V and 4 from J, leaving 14 bases between them. CDR1 is MNHEY, CDR2 SVGAGI, per germline. This CDR3 has 15 residues. The CDR3 DNA is TGTGCCAGCAGTCTACTTCCGGGCCGCACCGGGGAGCTGTTTTTT. This codes for CASSLLPGRTGELFF.

The chain couples TRBV27 to TRBJ2-7; 11 bases fit TRBD2. V shed 7 bases, J shed 4 bases, and the junction held 9 bases outside the gene matches. Germline V lookup: CDR1 MNHEY, CDR2 SMNVEV (reference sequence). This CDR3 spans 15 amino acids. CDR3 coding DNA: TGTGCCAGCATCCCCCTAGCGGGAGGAAGGTACGAGCAGTACTTC. It specifies CASIPLAGGRYEQYF.

This CDR3 is CASRHGSRPYEQYF. In DNA form, the CDR3 reads TGCGCCAGCAGGCATGGTAGCAGACCGTACGAGCAGTACTTC. The chain has TRBV5-1 and TRBJ2-7, with unresolved D. The germline V and J ends were trimmed by 5 bases and 4 bases, with 16 bases remaining between them. The CDR3 loop spans 14 amino acids. Germline CDR1 is SGHRS and CDR2 is YFSETQ.

The V and J genes are TRBV28 and TRBJ2-3; 9 bases agree with TRBD2. The CDR3 is made up of 15 amino acids. Germline V CDR1 and CDR2: MDHEN, SYDVKM. The V gene end was trimmed by 5 bases and the J gene end by 6 bases; junction bases not matched to a gene: 9. The CDR3, as DNA: TGTGCCAGCAGTGGGATAGCGGGAGCCCGCGATACGCAGTATTTT. This gives the protein CASSGIAGARDTQYF.

CDR3 amino acids: CASSPYSGRGNSPLHF. The CDR3 bases are TGTGCCAGTAGTCCCTATTCGGGACGGGGAAATTCACCCCTCCACTTT. The rearrangement joins TRBV19 to TRBJ1-6; weak D call: TRBD1 (5 bases). This CDR3 has 16 residues. CDR1 is LNHDA and CDR2 is SQIVND in the germline V gene (reference sequence). V was shortened by 5 bases and J by 7 bases, with 18 bases between the two germline ends.

The chain carries TRBV19 and TRBJ2-3, with D possibly TRBD2 on 5 matching bases. Germline CDR1 reads LNHDA; CDR2 reads SQIVND (reference sequence). CDR3 length: 15 amino acids. V lost 1 base and J lost 6, with 14 bases in between. The CDR3 DNA reads as TGTGCCAGTAGTATAGGGAGCGGAGCCCGGGATACGCAGTATTTT. As protein: CASSIGSGARDTQYF.

This sequence joins TRBV28 and TRBJ1-1, with a tentative D call TRBD1 (5 bases). Germline lookup yields CDR1 MDHEN and CDR2 SYDVKM. V lost 6 bases, J lost 1 base, and 15 bases lay in between. The CDR3 is 15 residues long. The CDR3 nucleotides read TGTGCCAGCAGCCATGGGGGAGGCGGGAACACTGAAGCTTTCTTT. Translation gives CASSHGGGGNTEAFF.

V and J are TRBV11-3 and TRBJ2-1; D possibly corresponds to TRBD2 (5 bases). V lost 7 bases and J lost 4, with 17 bases in between. CDR3 size: 15 residues. The germline V gene encodes CDR1 SGHNT and CDR2 YENEEA. CDR3 sequence (DNA): TGTGCCAGCAACCCGGAGAGCGGAGCTTACAATGAGCAGTTCTTC. It specifies CASNPESGAYNEQFF.

The chain carries TRBV27 and TRBJ2-3; 13 bases map to TRBD2. Germline CDR1 MNHEY, CDR2 SMNVEV (reference sequence). The CDR3 is made up of 22 amino acids. Germline trimming cut 5 bases from V and 0 bases from J; bases unmatched to any gene: 20. The CDR3 here is CASSHNIPGLAGTYPSTDTQYF. DNA for the CDR3: TGTGCCAGCAGTCATAATATCCCGGGACTAGCGGGAACATACCCGAGCACAGATACGCAGTATTTT.

V gene TRBV9 combines with J gene TRBJ2-3; possibly TRBD2 for D (5 bases). CDR1 and CDR2 (germline): SGDLS, YYNGEE. Trimming removed 6 bases from V and 1 base from J, with 15 bases in between. The CDR3 spans 15 residues. The CDR3 spells CASTPTGMGTDTQYF. The CDR3 DNA reads as TGTGCCAGCACCCCTACCGGGATGGGCACAGATACGCAGTATTTT.

The V call is TRBV19, the J call TRBJ1-5; no firm D call. Trimming pared 3 bases from V and 7 bases from J, leaving 7 bases between. The CDR3 length is 12 residues. In germline, CDR1 is LNHDA, CDR2 SQIVND (reference sequence). CDR3: CASSMADQPQHF. CDR3 nucleotide sequence: TGTGCCAGTAGTATGGCTGACCAGCCCCAGCATTTT.

This clone appeared a single time. At one end, the junction sequence differs from germline, possibly due to a read error. The chain is built from TRBV7-7 and TRBJ2-7, with 9 bases lining up with TRBD2. Germline assignment: CDR1 SSHAT and CDR2 FNYEAQ (reference sequence). The CDR3 loop spans 14 amino acids. This CDR3 reads CASTLRGGSYEQYF. In DNA form, the CDR3 reads TGTGCTAGCACCCTGCGGGGGGGGTCCTACGAGCAGTACTTC.

V is TRBV18 and J is TRBJ1-2; 11 bases map to TRBD1. With 3 bases clipped from V and 8 bases from J, the junction kept 5 bases outside the gene matches. Germline lookup yields CDR1 KGHSH and CDR2 LQKENI. The CDR3 runs 14 residues. The CDR3 region has the DNA TGTGCCAGCTCACCCGGGACAGGGGGAGGAGGCTACACCTTC. It yields the protein CASSPGTGGGGYTF.

V and J are TRBV30 and TRBJ1-3, with 10 nucleotides matching TRBD1. Trimming took 3 bases from V and 2 from J; bases not matched to a gene: 7. CDR3 length equals 16 residues. Germline V gives CDR1 GTSNPN, CDR2 SVGIG (reference sequence). CDR3 sequence: CAWRRMTGGPGNTIYF. The CDR3 DNA reads TGTGCCTGGAGGCGCATGACAGGGGGCCCTGGAAACACCATATATTTT.

V usage is TRBV6-5 and J usage is TRBJ2-3; 8 bases are a match to TRBD1. V was clipped by 5 bases and J by 3 bases; unmatched bases: 4. This CDR3 spans 14 amino acids. Germline loops: CDR1 MNHEY, CDR2 SVGAGI. CDR3 region: CASSLNRGTDTQYF. The CDR3 DNA reads as TGTGCCAGCAGTCTCAACAGGGGGACAGATACGCAGTATTTT.

This clone was seen a single time. This chain uses TRBV9 with TRBJ2-7; TRBD1 matches at 7 bases. Germline values: CDR1 SGDLS, CDR2 YYNGEE. The CDR3 is 15 residues long. The V gene end was trimmed by 0 bases and the J gene end by 3 bases; junction bases not matched to a gene: 6. The CDR3 bases are TGTGCCAGCAGCGTAGCCGTGGGACAGAACTACGAGCAGTACTTC. It yields the protein CASSVAVGQNYEQYF.

The V and J genes are TRBV9 and TRBJ1-1; D unresolved. The CDR3 runs 15 residues. Germline-derived CDR1 and CDR2 are SGDLS and YYNGEE. Trimming took off 0 bases at V and 1 base at J, with 10 bases between the two ends. Here the CDR3 DNA reads TGTGCCAGCAGCGTAGATGGGTTGGCGAACACTGAAGCTTTCTTT. It is translated as CASSVDGLANTEAFF.

Comments on this clone: This specimen includes other DNA sequences encoding the same CDR3. The chain is built from TRBV7-6 and TRBJ1-4; D is ambiguous. Deletions cut 1 base from V and 7 bases from J, with 7 bases between. The CDR3 sequence is 13 residues long. The V gene's germline CDR1 is SGHVS and CDR2 FNYEAQ. CDR3 protein: CASSLGRAEKLFF. Here the CDR3 DNA reads TGTGCCAGCAGCTTAGGGAGGGCTGAAAAACTGTTTTTT.

The rearrangement joins TRBV5-4 to TRBJ2-6, with 9 bases aligning to TRBD1. Looked up from germline, CDR1 is SGHNT and CDR2 is YYREEE (reference sequence). After removal of 2 bases from V and 0 bases from J, the junction contained 6 bases not matched to a gene. The CDR3 extends over 18 amino acids. CDR3 DNA sequence: TGTGCCAGCAGCTTAGGGGGACAGGGCAACTCTGGGGCCAACGTCCTGACTTTC. This codes for CASSLGGQGNSGANVLTF.

This clone was picked up one time. The chain couples TRBV6-1 to TRBJ1-4; 8 bases fit TRBD1. The CDR3 covers 16 residues. Germline assignment: CDR1 MNHNS and CDR2 SASEGT. V lost 4 bases and J lost 3; bases outside the gene matches: 7. The CDR3 DNA follows: TGTGCCAGCAGTGGAAAACAGGGGGGGGCTAATGAAAAACTGTTTTTT. Residues: CASSGKQGGANEKLFF.

The chain is built from TRBV28 and TRBJ1-2; D is unclear. Between the trimmed V and J ends, which lost 5 bases and 4 bases, there was a span of 11 bases. The germline V gene has CDR1 MDHEN and CDR2 SYDVKM. The CDR3 extends over 13 amino acids. In DNA form, the CDR3 reads TGTGCCAGCAGTCCCCCACCTATCTATGGCTACACCTTC. Translation gives CASSPPPIYGYTF.

This chain connects TRBV18 to TRBJ2-2, with D possibly TRBD1 on 6 matching bases. CDR1 and CDR2 (germline): KGHSH, LQKENI. CDR3 length: 15 residues. Trimming removed 6 bases from V and 0 bases from J, with 11 bases in between. This chain's CDR3 is CASSPQGTNTGELFF. DNA for the CDR3: TGTGCCAGCTCCCCCCAGGGGACGAACACCGGGGAGCTGTTTTTT. Full variable domain (remainder filled in from reference TRBV18 and TRBJ2-2): NAGVMQNPRHLVRRRGQEARLRCSPMKGHSHVYWYRQLPEEGLKFMVYLQKENIIDESGMPKERFSAEFPKEGPSILRIQQVVRGDSAAYFCASSPQGTNTGELFFGEGSRLTVL.

This chain joins TRBV5-1 and TRBJ2-3; D perhaps matches TRBD2 (5 bases). The CDR3 loop spans 12 amino acids. Germline V gene data show CDR1 as SGHRS and CDR2 as YFSETQ. V was cut by 1 base and J by 6 bases, with 6 bases left in between. Written as DNA, the CDR3 is TGCGCCAGCAGCTTGCAGCGGGATACGCAGTATTTT. This sequence encodes CASSLQRDTQYF.

This clone has only one observation. The gene calls are TRBV7-9 and TRBJ2-1; 9 bases are a match to TRBD1. The CDR3 is 16 residues long. CDR1 SEHNR and CDR2 FQNEAQ come from the germline V gene (reference sequence). V lost 6 bases, J lost 7 bases, and 13 bases stayed unmatched. The CDR3 DNA reads TGTGCCAGCAGACAGGGGGCGTTCGGGCCTCTGAATGAGCAGTTCTTC. Protein: CASRQGAFGPLNEQFF.

DNA of the CDR3: TGTGCCAGCAGCTTAACGTCCTACGTCAGTACCTACGAGCAGTACTTC. It yields the protein CASSLTSYVSTYEQYF. V is TRBV13 and J is TRBJ2-7; D is unclear. The CDR3 runs to 16 residues. In germline, CDR1 is PRHDT, CDR2 FYEKMQ (reference sequence). Trimming took off 2 bases at V and 2 bases at J, with 16 bases between the two ends.